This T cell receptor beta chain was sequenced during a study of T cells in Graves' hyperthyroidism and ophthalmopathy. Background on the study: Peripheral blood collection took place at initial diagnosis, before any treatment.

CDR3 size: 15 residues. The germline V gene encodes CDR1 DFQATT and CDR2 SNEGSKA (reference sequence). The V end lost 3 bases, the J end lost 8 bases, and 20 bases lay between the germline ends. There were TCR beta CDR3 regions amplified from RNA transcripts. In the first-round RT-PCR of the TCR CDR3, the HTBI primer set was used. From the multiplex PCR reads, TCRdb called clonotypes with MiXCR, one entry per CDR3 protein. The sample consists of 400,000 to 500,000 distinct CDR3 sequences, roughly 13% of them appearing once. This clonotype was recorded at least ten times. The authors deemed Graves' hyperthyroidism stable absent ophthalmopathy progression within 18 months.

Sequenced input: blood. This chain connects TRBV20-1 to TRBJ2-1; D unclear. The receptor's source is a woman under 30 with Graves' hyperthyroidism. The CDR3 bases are TGCAGTGCTAGCACTCACCGTGGGCAGTTCGATGAGCAGTTCTTC. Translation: CSASTHRGQFDEQFF.